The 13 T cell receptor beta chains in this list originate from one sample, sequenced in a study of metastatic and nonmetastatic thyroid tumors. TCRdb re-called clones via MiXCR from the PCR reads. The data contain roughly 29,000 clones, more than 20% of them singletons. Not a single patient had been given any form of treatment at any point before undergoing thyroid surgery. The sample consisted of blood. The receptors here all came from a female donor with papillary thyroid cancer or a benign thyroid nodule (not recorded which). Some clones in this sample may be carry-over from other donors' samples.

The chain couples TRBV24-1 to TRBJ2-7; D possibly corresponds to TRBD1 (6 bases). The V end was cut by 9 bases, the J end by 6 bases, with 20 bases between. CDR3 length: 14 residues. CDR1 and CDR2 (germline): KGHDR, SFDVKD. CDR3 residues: CATGDPSGTSEQYF. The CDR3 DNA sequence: TGTGCCACCGGGGATCCCTCCGGGACATCCGAGCAGTACTTC.

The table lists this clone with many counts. The DNA for the CDR3 is TGTGCCAGCAGCTTAACCGGACAAGGGATGAACATTCAGTACTTC. Translating gives CASSLTGQGMNIQYF. The chain carries TRBV7-3 and TRBJ2-4, with D possibly TRBD1 on 5 matching bases. Germline assignment: CDR1 SGHTA and CDR2 FQGTGA. The CDR3 has 15 residues. V lost 0 bases and J 7 bases, leaving 13 bases between the germline ends.

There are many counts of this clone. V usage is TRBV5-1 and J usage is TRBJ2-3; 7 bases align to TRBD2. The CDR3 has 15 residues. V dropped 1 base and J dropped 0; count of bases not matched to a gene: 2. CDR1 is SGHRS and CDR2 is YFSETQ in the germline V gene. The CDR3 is CASSLSGTSTDTQYF. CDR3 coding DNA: TGCGCCAGCAGCTTGAGCGGGACGAGCACAGATACGCAGTATTTT.

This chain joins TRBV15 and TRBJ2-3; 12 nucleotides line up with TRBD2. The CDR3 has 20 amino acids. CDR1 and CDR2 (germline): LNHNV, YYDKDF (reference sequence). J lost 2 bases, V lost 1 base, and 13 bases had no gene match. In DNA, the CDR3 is TGTGCCACCAGCAGAGGGGACCTAGCGGGAGGGCCCGTAGTCACAGATACGCAGTATTTT. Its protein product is CATSRGDLAGGPVVTDTQYF.

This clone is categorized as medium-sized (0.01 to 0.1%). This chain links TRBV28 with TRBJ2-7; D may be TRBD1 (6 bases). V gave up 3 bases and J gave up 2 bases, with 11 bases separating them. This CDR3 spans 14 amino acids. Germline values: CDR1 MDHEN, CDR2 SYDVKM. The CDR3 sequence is CASSFDGDTYEQYF. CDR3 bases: TGTGCCAGCAGTTTTGACGGGGACACCTACGAGCAGTACTTC.

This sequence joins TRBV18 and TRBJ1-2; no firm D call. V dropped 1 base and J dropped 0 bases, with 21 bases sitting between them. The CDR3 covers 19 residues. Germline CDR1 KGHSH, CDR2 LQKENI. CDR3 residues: CASSPRSRGWAPANYGYTF. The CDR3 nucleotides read TGTGCCAGCTCACCACGGAGTCGGGGTTGGGCTCCGGCTAACTATGGCTACACCTTC.

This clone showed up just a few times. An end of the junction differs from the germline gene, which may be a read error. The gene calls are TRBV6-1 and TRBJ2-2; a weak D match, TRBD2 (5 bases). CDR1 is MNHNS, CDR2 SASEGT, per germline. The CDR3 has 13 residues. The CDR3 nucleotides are TGTGCCAGCAGAGACGGGAACACCGAGGAGCTGTCTTTT. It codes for CASRDGNTEELSF.

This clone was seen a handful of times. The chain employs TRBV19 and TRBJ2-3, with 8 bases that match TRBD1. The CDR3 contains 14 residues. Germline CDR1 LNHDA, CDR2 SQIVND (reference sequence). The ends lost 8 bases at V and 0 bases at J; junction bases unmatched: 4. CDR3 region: CASRTGLSTDTQYF. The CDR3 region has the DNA TGTGCCAGTCGGACAGGGCTGAGCACAGATACGCAGTATTTT.

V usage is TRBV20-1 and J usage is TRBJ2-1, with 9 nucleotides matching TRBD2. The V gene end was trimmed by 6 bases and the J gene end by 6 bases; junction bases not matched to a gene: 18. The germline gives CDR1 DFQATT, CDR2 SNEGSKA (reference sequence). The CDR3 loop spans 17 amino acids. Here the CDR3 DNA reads TGCAGTGCACCAAGGGCTAGCGGGATGGGGGCCTGCAATGAGCAGTTCTTC. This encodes CSAPRASGMGACNEQFF.

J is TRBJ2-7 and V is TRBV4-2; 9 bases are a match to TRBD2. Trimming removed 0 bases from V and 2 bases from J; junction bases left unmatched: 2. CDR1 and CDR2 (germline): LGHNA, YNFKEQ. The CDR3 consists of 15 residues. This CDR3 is CASSQDRGGAYEQYF. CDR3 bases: TGTGCCAGCAGCCAAGATCGCGGGGGGGCCTACGAGCAGTACTTC.

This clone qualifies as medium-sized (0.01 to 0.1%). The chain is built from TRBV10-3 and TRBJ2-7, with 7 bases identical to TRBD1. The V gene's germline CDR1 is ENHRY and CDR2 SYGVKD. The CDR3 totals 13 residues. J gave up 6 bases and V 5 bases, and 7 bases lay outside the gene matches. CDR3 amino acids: CAISPGQPGEQYF. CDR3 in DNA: TGTGCCATCAGTCCGGGACAGCCTGGCGAGCAGTACTTC.

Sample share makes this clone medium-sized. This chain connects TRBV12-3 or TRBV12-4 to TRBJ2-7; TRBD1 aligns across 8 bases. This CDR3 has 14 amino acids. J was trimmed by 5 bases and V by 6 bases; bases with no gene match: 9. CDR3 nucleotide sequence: TGTGCCAGCAGCATAGACAGGGGTATCGACGAGCAGTACTTC. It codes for CASSIDRGIDEQYF.

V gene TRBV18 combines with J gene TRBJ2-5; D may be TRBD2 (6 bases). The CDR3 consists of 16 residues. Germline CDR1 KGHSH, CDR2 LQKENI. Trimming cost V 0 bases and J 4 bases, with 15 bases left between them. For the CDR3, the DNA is TGTGCCAGCTCACCACCAGCGGGCAGAGAGGGAGAGACCCAGTACTTC. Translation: CASSPPAGREGETQYF. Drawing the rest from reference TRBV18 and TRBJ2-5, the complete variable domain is NAGVMQNPRHLVRRRGQEARLRCSPMKGHSHVYWYRQLPEEGLKFMVYLQKENIIDESGMPKERFSAEFPKEGPSILRIQQVVRGDSAAYFCASSPPAGREGETQYFGPGTRLLVL.